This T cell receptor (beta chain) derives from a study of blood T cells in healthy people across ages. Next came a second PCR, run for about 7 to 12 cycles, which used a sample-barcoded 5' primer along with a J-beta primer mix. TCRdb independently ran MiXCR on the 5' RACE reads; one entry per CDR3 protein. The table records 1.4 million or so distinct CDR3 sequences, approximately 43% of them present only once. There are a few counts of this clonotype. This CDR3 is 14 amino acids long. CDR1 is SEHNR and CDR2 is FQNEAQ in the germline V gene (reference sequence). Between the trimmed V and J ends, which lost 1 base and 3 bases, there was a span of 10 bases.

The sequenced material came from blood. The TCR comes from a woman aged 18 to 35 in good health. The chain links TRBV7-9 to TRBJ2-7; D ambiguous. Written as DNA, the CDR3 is TGTGCCAGCAGCTTAGAGGGCCATCGCTACGAGCAGTACTTC. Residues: CASSLEGHRYEQYF.